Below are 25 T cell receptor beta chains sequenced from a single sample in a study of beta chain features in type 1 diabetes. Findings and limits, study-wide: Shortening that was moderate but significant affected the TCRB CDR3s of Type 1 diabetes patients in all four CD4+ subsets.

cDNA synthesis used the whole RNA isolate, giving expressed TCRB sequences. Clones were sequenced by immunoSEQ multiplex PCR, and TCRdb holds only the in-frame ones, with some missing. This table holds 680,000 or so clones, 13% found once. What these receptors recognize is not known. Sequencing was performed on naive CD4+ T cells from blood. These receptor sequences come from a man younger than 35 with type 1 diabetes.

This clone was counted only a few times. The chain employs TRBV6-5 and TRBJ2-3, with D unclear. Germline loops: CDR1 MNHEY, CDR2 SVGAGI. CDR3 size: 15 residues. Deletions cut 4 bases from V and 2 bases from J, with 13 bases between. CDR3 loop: CASSSLGLLTDTQYF. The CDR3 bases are TGTGCCAGCAGTTCCCTGGGATTACTCACAGATACGCAGTATTTT.

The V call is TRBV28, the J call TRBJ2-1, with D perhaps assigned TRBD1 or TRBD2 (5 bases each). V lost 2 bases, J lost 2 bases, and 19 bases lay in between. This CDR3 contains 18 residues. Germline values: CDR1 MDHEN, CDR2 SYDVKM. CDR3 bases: TGTGCCAGCAGTTTAAGTGGCCTAAGGGACGGTCCCTACAATGAGCAGTTCTTC. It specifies CASSLSGLRDGPYNEQFF.

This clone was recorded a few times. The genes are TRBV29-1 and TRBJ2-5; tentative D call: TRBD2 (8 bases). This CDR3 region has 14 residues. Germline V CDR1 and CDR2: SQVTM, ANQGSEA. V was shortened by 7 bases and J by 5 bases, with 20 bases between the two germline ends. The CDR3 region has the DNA TGCAGCGCGGGCGGGGGGACAGCGATGGAGACCCAGTACTTC. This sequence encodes CSAGGGTAMETQYF.

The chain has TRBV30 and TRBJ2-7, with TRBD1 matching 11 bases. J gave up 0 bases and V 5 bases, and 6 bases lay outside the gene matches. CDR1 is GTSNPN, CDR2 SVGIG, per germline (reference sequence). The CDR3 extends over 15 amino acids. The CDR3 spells CAWGGQGAFSYEQYF. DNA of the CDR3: TGTGCCTGGGGCGGACAGGGGGCGTTCTCCTACGAGCAGTACTTC.

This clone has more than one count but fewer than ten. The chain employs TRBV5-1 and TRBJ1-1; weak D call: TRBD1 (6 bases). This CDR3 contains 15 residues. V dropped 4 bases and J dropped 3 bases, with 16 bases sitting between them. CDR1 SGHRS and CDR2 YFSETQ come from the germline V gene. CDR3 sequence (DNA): TGCGCCAGCAGCCCACGCGCAGGGGTGGACACTGAAGCTTTCTTT. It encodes CASSPRAGVDTEAFF.

CDR3 loop: CASSEIGAGNTGELFF. The CDR3 bases are TGTGCCAGCAGTGAAATAGGAGCAGGCAACACCGGGGAGCTGTTTTTT. V is TRBV25-1 and J is TRBJ2-2; no reliable D call. The germline V and J ends were trimmed by 2 bases and 2 bases, with 12 bases remaining between them. CDR1 and CDR2 (germline): MGHDK, SYGVNS. The CDR3 contains 16 residues. Complete variable domain (other parts from reference TRBV25-1 and TRBJ2-2): EADIYQTPRYLVIGTGKKITLECSQTMGHDKMYWYQQDPGMELHLIHYSYGVNSTEKGDLSSESTVSRIRTEHFPLTLESARPSHTSQYLCASSEIGAGNTGELFFGEGSRLTVL.

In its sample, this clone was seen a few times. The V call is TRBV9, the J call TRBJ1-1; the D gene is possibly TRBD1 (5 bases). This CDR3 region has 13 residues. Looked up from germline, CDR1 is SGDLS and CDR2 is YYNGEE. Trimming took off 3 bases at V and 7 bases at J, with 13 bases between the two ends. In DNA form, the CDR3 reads TGTGCCAGCAGCGCAGGCGGGGCCCTTGAAGCTTTCTTT. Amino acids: CASSAGGALEAFF.

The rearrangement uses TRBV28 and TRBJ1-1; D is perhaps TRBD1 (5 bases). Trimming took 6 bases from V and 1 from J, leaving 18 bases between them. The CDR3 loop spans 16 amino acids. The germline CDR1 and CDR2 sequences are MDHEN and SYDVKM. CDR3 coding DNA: TGTGCCAGCAGCCCGGTCCTAAACACAGGGAACACTGAAGCTTTCTTT. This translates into CASSPVLNTGNTEAFF. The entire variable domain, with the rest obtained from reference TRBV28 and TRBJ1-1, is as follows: DVKVTQSSRYLVKRTGEKVFLECVQDMDHENMFWYRQDPGLGLRLIYFSYDVKMKEKGDIPEGYSVSREKKERFSLILESASTNQTSMYLCASSPVLNTGNTEAFFGQGTRLTVV.

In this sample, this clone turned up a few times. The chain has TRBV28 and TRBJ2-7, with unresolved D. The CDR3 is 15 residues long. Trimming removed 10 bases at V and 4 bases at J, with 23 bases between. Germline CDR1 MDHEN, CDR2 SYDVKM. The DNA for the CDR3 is TGTGCCACCGCCCGTCCTGAGAAGCCTCCTTACGAGCAGTACTTC. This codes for CATARPEKPPYEQYF. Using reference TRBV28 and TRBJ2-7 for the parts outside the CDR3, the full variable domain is DVKVTQSSRYLVKRTGEKVFLECVQDMDHENMFWYRQDPGLGLRLIYFSYDVKMKEKGDIPEGYSVSREKKERFSLILESASTNQTSMYLCATARPEKPPYEQYFGPGTRLTVT.

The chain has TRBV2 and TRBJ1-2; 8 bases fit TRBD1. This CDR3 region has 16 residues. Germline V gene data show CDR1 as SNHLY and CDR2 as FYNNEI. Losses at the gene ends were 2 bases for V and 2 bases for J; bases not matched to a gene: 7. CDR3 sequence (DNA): TGTGCCAGCAGTGAATGGGGGACAGGACCCAACTATGGCTACACCTTC. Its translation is CASSEWGTGPNYGYTF.

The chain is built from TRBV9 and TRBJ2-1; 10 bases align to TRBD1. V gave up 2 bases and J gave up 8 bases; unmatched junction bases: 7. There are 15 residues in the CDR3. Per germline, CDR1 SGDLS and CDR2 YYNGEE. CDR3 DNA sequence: TGTGCCAGCAGCGTGAGGGACAGGGGTTTCTATGAGCAGTTCTTC. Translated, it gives CASSVRDRGFYEQFF.

The CDR3 DNA is TGTGCCAGCAGCCAAGATCAAGCGGGGGTATATACGCAGTATTTT. It encodes CASSQDQAGVYTQYF. The rearrangement links TRBV4-2 to TRBJ2-3; 8 bases are a match to TRBD2. The V and J ends lost 0 bases and 7 bases, in that order; junction bases with no gene match: 6. The CDR3 loop spans 15 amino acids. Germline CDR1 reads LGHNA; CDR2 reads YNFKEQ.

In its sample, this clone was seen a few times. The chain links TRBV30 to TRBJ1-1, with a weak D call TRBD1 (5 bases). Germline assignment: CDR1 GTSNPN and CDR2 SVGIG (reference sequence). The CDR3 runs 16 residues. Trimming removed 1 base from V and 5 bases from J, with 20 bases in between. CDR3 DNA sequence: TGTGCCTGGAGTGAGAAGGTAGGGGTCCGGATAACTGAAGCTTTCTTT. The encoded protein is CAWSEKVGVRITEAFF.

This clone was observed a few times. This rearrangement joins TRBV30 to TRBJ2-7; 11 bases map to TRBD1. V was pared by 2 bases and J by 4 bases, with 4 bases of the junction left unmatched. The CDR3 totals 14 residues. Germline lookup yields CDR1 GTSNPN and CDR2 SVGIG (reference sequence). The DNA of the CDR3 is TGTGCCTGGAGTACCGGGACAGGGGGATACGAGCAGTACTTC. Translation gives CAWSTGTGGYEQYF.

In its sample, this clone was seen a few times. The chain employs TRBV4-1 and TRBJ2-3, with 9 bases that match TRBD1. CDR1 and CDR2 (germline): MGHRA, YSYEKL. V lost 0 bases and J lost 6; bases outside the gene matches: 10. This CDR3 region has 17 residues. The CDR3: CASSQDPRDRVLDTQYF. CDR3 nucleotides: TGCGCCAGCAGCCAAGATCCCCGGGACAGGGTTCTGGATACGCAGTATTTT.

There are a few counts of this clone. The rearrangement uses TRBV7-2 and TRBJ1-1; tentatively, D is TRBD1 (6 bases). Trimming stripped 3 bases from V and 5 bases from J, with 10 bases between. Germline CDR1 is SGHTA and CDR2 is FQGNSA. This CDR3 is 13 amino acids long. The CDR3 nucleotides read TGTGCCAGCAGCTTGGAACAGGGAACTGAAGCTTTCTTT. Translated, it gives CASSLEQGTEAFF.

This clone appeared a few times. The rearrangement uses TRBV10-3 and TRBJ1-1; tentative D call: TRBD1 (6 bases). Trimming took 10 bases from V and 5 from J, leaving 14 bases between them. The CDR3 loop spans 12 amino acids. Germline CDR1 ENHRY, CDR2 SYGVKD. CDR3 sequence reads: CATGQPRTEAFF. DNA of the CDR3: TGTGCCACTGGACAGCCGCGAACTGAAGCTTTCTTT.

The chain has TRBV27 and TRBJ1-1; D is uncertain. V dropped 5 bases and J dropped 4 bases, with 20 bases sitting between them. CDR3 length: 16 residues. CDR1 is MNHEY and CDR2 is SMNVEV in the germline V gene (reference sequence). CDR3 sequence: CASSTLLQAGGTEAFF. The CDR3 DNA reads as TGTGCCAGCAGTACCCTACTGCAGGCGGGTGGCACTGAAGCTTTCTTT.

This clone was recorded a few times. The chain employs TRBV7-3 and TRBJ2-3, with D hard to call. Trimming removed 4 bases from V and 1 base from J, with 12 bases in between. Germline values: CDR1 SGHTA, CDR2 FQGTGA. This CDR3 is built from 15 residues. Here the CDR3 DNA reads TGTGCCAGCAGCTCCTCCTCGACTGGCACAGATACGCAGTATTTT. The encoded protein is CASSSSSTGTDTQYF.

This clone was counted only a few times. The CDR3 DNA reads as TGTGCCAGCACATTGAGGGGGGAGCAGTACTTC. Its protein is CASTLRGEQYF. This chain uses TRBV27 with TRBJ2-7; possibly TRBD1 for D (6 bases). The CDR3 extends over 11 amino acids. Trimming left V 7 bases short and J 7 bases short, with 11 bases between. Germline V gene data show CDR1 as MNHEY and CDR2 as SMNVEV (reference sequence).

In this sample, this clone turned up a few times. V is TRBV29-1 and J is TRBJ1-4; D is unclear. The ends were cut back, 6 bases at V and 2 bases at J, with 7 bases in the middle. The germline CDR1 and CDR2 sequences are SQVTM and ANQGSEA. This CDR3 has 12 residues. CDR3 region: CSVGNTNEKLFF. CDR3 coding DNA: TGCAGCGTAGGGAATACTAATGAAAAACTGTTTTTT.

The CDR3 is CASSWGDRAETQYF. CDR3 coding DNA: TGTGCCAGCAGCTGGGGGGACAGGGCGGAGACCCAGTACTTC. J is TRBJ2-5 and V is TRBV7-9; 9 bases fit TRBD1. Germline assignment: CDR1 SEHNR and CDR2 FQNEAQ (reference sequence). After removal of 4 bases from V and 5 bases from J, the junction contained 5 bases not matched to a gene. The CDR3 length is 14 residues.

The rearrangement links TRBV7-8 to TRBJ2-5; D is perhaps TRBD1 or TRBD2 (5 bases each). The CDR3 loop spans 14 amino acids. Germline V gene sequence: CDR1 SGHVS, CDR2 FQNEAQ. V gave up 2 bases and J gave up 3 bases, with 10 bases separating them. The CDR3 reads CASSLSGGEETQYF. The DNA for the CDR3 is TGTGCCAGCAGCTTATCTGGGGGAGAAGAGACCCAGTACTTC.

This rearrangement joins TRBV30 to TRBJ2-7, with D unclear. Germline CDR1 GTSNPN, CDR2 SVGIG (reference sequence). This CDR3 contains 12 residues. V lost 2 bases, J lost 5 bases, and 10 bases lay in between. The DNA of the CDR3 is TGTGCCTGGAGTACCTCCTACAACGAGCAGTACTTC. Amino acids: CAWSTSYNEQYF.

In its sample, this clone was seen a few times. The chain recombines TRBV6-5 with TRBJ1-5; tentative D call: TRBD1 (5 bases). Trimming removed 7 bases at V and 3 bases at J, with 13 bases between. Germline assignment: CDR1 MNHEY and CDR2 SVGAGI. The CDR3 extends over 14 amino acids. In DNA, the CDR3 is TGTGCCAGCAAGGTACGGGGGGTCAATCAGCCCCAGCATTTT. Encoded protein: CASKVRGVNQPQHF.